This is a list of T cell receptor beta chains from one sample in a study of cytotoxic CD8 clonotypes in ibrutinib-treated CLL. Method: immunoSEQ multiplex PCR; TCRdb's copy keeps in-frame clones and lacks some. Among about 50,000 clones listed, 50% to 70% were seen once. Here the sequenced sample was PBMCs, taken at disease progression, from a patient treated with ibrutinib. The origin of the receptors is a human donor with chronic lymphocytic leukemia. CDR3s include the opening cysteine and the closing phenylalanine or tryptophan. The order of the fields is D gene, J gene, CDR3 length, V gene, clone size, CDR3 DNA, CDR3 protein. D genes are given only for firm matches. Some rows mark clone size as missing; the rest say once, few, many or name a class of expanded clone.

D gene: TRBD2; J gene: TRBJ2-7; CDR3 length: 15; V gene: TRBV6-5; clone size: few; CDR3 DNA: TGTGCCAGCAGTTACACCAGCGGGGGTTCCTACGAGCAGTACTTC; CDR3 protein: CASSYTSGGSYEQYF
D gene: .; J gene: TRBJ2-5; CDR3 length: 13; V gene: TRBV25-1; clone size: .; CDR3 DNA: TGTGCCAGCAGGACCCCCATGGGAGAGACCCAGTACTTC; CDR3 protein: CASRTPMGETQYF
D gene: .; J gene: TRBJ2-7; CDR3 length: 11; V gene: TRBV28; clone size: .; CDR3 DNA: TGTGCAACCGGGCCTTTCTACGAGCAGTACTTC; CDR3 protein: CATGPFYEQYF
D gene: .; J gene: TRBJ1-3; CDR3 length: 15; V gene: TRBV28; clone size: .; CDR3 DNA: TGTGCCAGCAGTTTTTGGGGGGCGAAAGGAAACACCATATATTTT; CDR3 protein: CASSFWGAKGNTIYF
D gene: TRBD2; J gene: TRBJ2-1; CDR3 length: 15; V gene: TRBV30; clone size: .; CDR3 DNA: TGTGCCTGTCCGGCGTACGGACTAGCGTCACCCGAGCAGTTCTTC; CDR3 protein: CACPAYGLASPEQFF
D gene: .; J gene: TRBJ2-7; CDR3 length: 12; V gene: TRBV7-2; clone size: .; CDR3 DNA: TGTGCCAGCAGCTTAGCCAGGGCCGAGCAGTACTTC; CDR3 protein: CASSLARAEQYF
D gene: .; J gene: TRBJ2-6; CDR3 length: 15; V gene: TRBV19; clone size: few; CDR3 DNA: TGTGCCAGTAGTGTCAGGGCCCCTGGGGCCAACGTCCTGACTTTC; CDR3 protein: CASSVRAPGANVLTF
D gene: .; J gene: TRBJ1-3; CDR3 length: 13; V gene: TRBV30; clone size: .; CDR3 DNA: TGTGCCTGGAGCCTCTACACCGGAAACACCATATATTTT; CDR3 protein: CAWSLYTGNTIYF
D gene: .; J gene: TRBJ2-3; CDR3 length: 15; V gene: TRBV27; clone size: .; CDR3 DNA: TGTGCCAGCAGTGCAGGACTCTCCGGGGCAGATACGCAGTATTTT; CDR3 protein: CASSAGLSGADTQYF
D gene: .; J gene: TRBJ1-4; CDR3 length: 15; V gene: TRBV5-1; clone size: .; CDR3 DNA: TGCGCCAGCAGTCGGAACGGGAGCCCCGATGAAAAACTGTTTTTT; CDR3 protein: CASSRNGSPDEKLFF
D gene: TRBD1; J gene: TRBJ1-2; CDR3 length: 13; V gene: TRBV7-3; clone size: few; CDR3 DNA: TGTGCCAGCAGCACGAGGACAGGGGAAGGCTACACCTTC; CDR3 protein: CASSTRTGEGYTF
D gene: TRBD1; J gene: TRBJ1-6; CDR3 length: 14; V gene: TRBV9; clone size: .; CDR3 DNA: TGTGCCAGCAGCAGACAGGGGATTAATTCACCCCTCCACTTT; CDR3 protein: CASSRQGINSPLHF
D gene: TRBD1; J gene: TRBJ1-2; CDR3 length: 13; V gene: TRBV6-1; clone size: .; CDR3 DNA: TGTGCCAGTTTAAGTGACAGGGCATATGGCTACACCTTC; CDR3 protein: CASLSDRAYGYTF
D gene: .; J gene: TRBJ1-2; CDR3 length: 16; V gene: TRBV9; clone size: .; CDR3 DNA: TGTGCCAGCAGCGCTCTGATGGGGCAGGGGATTAGTGGCTACACCTTC; CDR3 protein: CASSALMGQGISGYTF
D gene: .; J gene: TRBJ2-1; CDR3 length: 12; V gene: TRBV18; clone size: once; CDR3 DNA: TGTGCCAGCTCACCGCAAGGCAATGAGCAGTTCTTC; CDR3 protein: CASSPQGNEQFF
D gene: .; J gene: TRBJ2-3; CDR3 length: 16; V gene: TRBV27; clone size: .; CDR3 DNA: TGTGCCAGCAGTCAAGACCAGGCCCCAATCCCAGATACGCAGTATTTT; CDR3 protein: CASSQDQAPIPDTQYF
D gene: TRBD1; J gene: TRBJ1-1; CDR3 length: 13; V gene: TRBV28; clone size: .; CDR3 DNA: TGTGCCAGTCCGGGACAGGGGTCATCTGAAGCTTTCTTT; CDR3 protein: CASPGQGSSEAFF
D gene: .; J gene: TRBJ1-4; CDR3 length: 13; V gene: TRBV30; clone size: once; CDR3 DNA: TGTGCCTGGAGTAGACTTAGTGGTGAAAAACTGTTTTTT; CDR3 protein: CAWSRLSGEKLFF
D gene: .; J gene: TRBJ1-2; CDR3 length: 12; V gene: TRBV5-6; clone size: few; CDR3 DNA: TGTGCCAGCAGATTCGGGGTCTATGGCTACACCTTC; CDR3 protein: CASRFGVYGYTF
D gene: .; J gene: TRBJ2-7; CDR3 length: 13; V gene: TRBV6-5; clone size: .; CDR3 DNA: TGTGCCAGCAGTAACTCCCTTGGTCGCGAGCAGTACTTC; CDR3 protein: CASSNSLGREQYF
D gene: TRBD1; J gene: TRBJ2-2; CDR3 length: 15; V gene: TRBV10-3; clone size: .; CDR3 DNA: TGTGCCATCAAGTTGACAGGGGAAAAAGTCGGGGAGCTGTTTTTT; CDR3 protein: CAIKLTGEKVGELFF
D gene: .; J gene: TRBJ2-3; CDR3 length: 14; V gene: TRBV28; clone size: .; CDR3 DNA: TGTGCCAGCAACCAGGGTGTCTCGCCAGATACGCAGTATTTT; CDR3 protein: CASNQGVSPDTQYF
D gene: .; J gene: TRBJ2-3; CDR3 length: 15; V gene: TRBV2; clone size: .; CDR3 DNA: TGTGCCAGCAGTGACTTGGTCGCTCTCACAGATACGCAGTATTTT; CDR3 protein: CASSDLVALTDTQYF